Presented here are 10 T cell receptor beta chains from one specimen sequenced in a study of shared clonotypes between healthy human individuals. Measured with immunoSEQ multiplex PCR; TCRdb has only the in-frame clones, and not every one. The data contain 1 million to 1.3 million clones, around 78% of them singletons. The source material was memory CD4+ T cells from PBMCs. Stated subset: CD45RA-negative fraction. These receptors were taken from a man aged 18 to 30 in good health. Some clones in this sample may be carry-over from other donors' samples.

This clone is a singleton in its sample. The gene calls are TRBV28 and TRBJ2-1, with no clear D. Germline CDR1 is MDHEN and CDR2 is SYDVKM. V was cut by 6 bases and J by 8 bases, with 17 bases left in between. The CDR3 contains 14 residues. The CDR3 sequence is CASSSWVGTDEQFF. In DNA form, the CDR3 reads TGTGCCAGCAGCTCATGGGTTGGTACGGATGAGCAGTTCTTC.

The chain carries TRBV5-4 and TRBJ2-7; D remains ambiguous. Trimming stripped 5 bases from V and 3 bases from J, with 12 bases between. This CDR3 is built from 13 residues. Germline assignment: CDR1 SGHNT and CDR2 YYREEE (reference sequence). CDR3 nucleotides: TGTGCCAGCAGTTCTAGTCTCGGCTACGAGCAGTACTTC. It specifies CASSSSLGYEQYF. The full variable domain, completed using reference TRBV5-4 and TRBJ2-7, is ETGVTQSPTHLIKTRGQQVTLRCSSQSGHNTVSWYQQALGQGPQFIFQYYREEENGRGNFPPRFSGLQFPNYSSELNVNALELDDSALYLCASSSSLGYEQYFGPGTRLTVT.

The chain recombines TRBV11-1 with TRBJ1-1, with D hard to call. The length of the CDR3 is 14 residues. The germline gives CDR1 SGHAT, CDR2 FQDESV (reference sequence). Trimming took 4 bases from V and 5 from J, leaving 14 bases between them. The CDR3 sequence: CASSWVGVSTEAFF. CDR3 sequence (DNA): TGTGCCAGCAGCTGGGTCGGTGTCTCGACTGAAGCTTTCTTT.

The chain has TRBV6-6 and TRBJ2-3; D ambiguous. This CDR3 has 14 residues. Germline V gives CDR1 MNHNY, CDR2 SVGAGI (reference sequence). The V and J ends lost 6 bases and 6 bases respectively, with 16 bases between them. CDR3 residues: CASSRDDPRDTQYF. The CDR3 region has the DNA TGTGCCAGCAGCCGAGACGATCCCAGGGATACGCAGTATTTT.

This clone was observed a handful of times. The rearrangement uses TRBV27 and TRBJ2-1; D might be TRBD2 (6 bases). CDR1 and CDR2 (germline): MNHEY, SMNVEV (reference sequence). V lost 8 bases and J lost 8, with 10 bases in between. The CDR3 totals 11 residues. The CDR3 bases are TGTGCCAGCGCGGGAAGGGATGAGCAGTTCTTC. Its translation: CASAGRDEQFF.

The genes are TRBV29-1 and TRBJ2-3; D is unclear. From germline, CDR1 is SQVTM and CDR2 ANQGSEA. There are 11 residues in the CDR3. CDR3 bases: TGCTCCCTGGATAGCACAGATACGCAGTATTTT. It codes for CSLDSTDTQYF.

Note on this clone: Given a far larger clone just one base away, this is likely a sequencing read error. The sample holds other DNA sequences that translate to the same CDR3. V gene TRBV11-2 combines with J gene TRBJ1-2; D call uncertain. The CDR3 runs to 15 residues. Germline V CDR1 and CDR2: SGHAT, FQNNGV. This chain's CDR3 is CASSALRETNYGYTF. In DNA form, the CDR3 reads TGCGCCAGCAGCGCCCTCCGGGAGACTAACTATGGCTACACCTTC.

This clone occurred a few times. J is TRBJ2-5 and V is TRBV7-3; 12 nucleotides line up with TRBD2. Looked up from germline, CDR1 is SGHTA and CDR2 is FQGTGA. With V trimmed by 5 bases and J by 2 bases, 3 bases remained unmatched. The CDR3 is 15 amino acids. In DNA form, the CDR3 reads TGTGCCAGCAGCGTAGGGACTAGCGGGCAAGAGACCCAGTACTTC. Protein: CASSVGTSGQETQYF.

This clone came up a few times. The gene calls are TRBV19 and TRBJ1-1; TRBD1 is a possible D gene (6 bases). V dropped 5 bases and J dropped 4 bases, with 11 bases sitting between them. The germline gives CDR1 LNHDA, CDR2 SQIVND (reference sequence). The CDR3 sequence is 13 residues long. CDR3 in DNA: TGTGCCAGTAGTTATCAAGGGGGCACTGAAGCTTTCTTT. Its translation: CASSYQGGTEAFF.

In nucleotides, the CDR3 is TGCGCCAGCAGCTTCTACGGGACTAGCGGGAGTGATGGCAATGAGCAGTTCTTC. It codes for CASSFYGTSGSDGNEQFF. The genes are TRBV5-1 and TRBJ2-1; 14 nucleotides match TRBD2. V shed 2 bases, J shed 6 bases, and the junction held 10 bases outside the gene matches. The germline V gene encodes CDR1 SGHRS and CDR2 YFSETQ. The CDR3 contains 18 residues.